This TCR beta chain was observed in a study of blood T cell repertoires in COVID-19. At the level of the study: Whether acute or convalescent, the COVID-19 samples came from the United States, Italy and Spain. From T cells, B-cell-depleted T cells, or PBMCs came the material, which was cDNA or gDNA.

Per germline, CDR1 SNHLY and CDR2 FYNNEI. The trim removed 1 base at V and 14 bases at J, leaving 10 bases unmatched. CDR3 length equals 14 residues. Authors' analysis steps: Reference gene primer amplification gave estimated nucleated cell counts. The table came from immunoSEQ multiplex PCR; TCRdb's copy has only in-frame clones and leaves some out. That table is the source of V, J and clone size, and D and trimming were worked out from the DNA. The sample has about 130,000 clones, roughly 79% seen once; the top ten hold approximately 11%. This receptor was identified in a human donor in a cohort sampled during active COVID-19. Sequencing used peripheral blood. This chain connects TRBV2 to TRBJ2-1, with 8 positions matching TRBD1. CDR3 amino acids: CASSEERQGSGKFF. The CDR3 DNA is TGTGCCAGCAGTGAAGAGAGACAGGGGTCTGGAAAGTTCTTC.